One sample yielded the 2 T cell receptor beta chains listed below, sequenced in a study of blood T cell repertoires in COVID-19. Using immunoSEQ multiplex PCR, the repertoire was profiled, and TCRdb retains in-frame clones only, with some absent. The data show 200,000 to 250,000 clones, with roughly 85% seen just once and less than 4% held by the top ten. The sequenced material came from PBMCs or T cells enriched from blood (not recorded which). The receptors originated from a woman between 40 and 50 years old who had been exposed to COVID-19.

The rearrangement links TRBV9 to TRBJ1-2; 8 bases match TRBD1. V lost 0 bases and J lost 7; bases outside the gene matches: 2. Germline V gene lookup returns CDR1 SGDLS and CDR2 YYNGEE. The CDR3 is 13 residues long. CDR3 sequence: CASSVGQGSGYTF. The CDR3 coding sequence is TGTGCCAGCAGCGTAGGACAGGGGTCTGGCTACACCTTC.

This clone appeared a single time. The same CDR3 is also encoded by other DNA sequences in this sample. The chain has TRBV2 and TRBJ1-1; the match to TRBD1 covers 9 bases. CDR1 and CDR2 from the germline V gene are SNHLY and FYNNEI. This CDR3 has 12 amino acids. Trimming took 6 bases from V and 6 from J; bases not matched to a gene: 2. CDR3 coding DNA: TGTGCCAGCAGGGACAGGGGCCCTGAAGCTTTCTTT. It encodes CASRDRGPEAFF. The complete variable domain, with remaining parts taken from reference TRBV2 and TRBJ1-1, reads EPEVTQTPSHQVTQMGQEVILRCVPISNHLYFYWYRQILGQKVEFLVSFYNNEISEKSEIFDDQFSVERPDGSNFTLKIRSTKLEDSAMYFCASRDRGPEAFFGQGTRLTVV.